Shown below are 14 T cell receptor beta chains from a single sample sequenced in a study of T cells in Graves' hyperthyroidism and ophthalmopathy. It was RNA transcripts that yielded the amplified TCR beta CDR3 regions. A set of HTBI primers served as the primers for a first-round RT-PCR of the TCR CDR3. One entry per CDR3 protein results from TCRdb running MiXCR on the multiplex PCR reads. The sample lists 650,000 to 700,000 distinct CDR3 sequences; around a sixth were seen once. Sequenced: blood. The receptors shown here come from a man over 45 with Graves' hyperthyroidism.

This clonotype was seen more than once but under ten times. The chain recombines TRBV27 with TRBJ1-2, with 7 bases that match TRBD1. J gave up 7 bases and V 5 bases, and 7 bases lay outside the gene matches. The germline gives CDR1 MNHEY, CDR2 SMNVEV (reference sequence). The CDR3 sequence is 13 residues long. Here the CDR3 reads CASSPLEGAGYTF. CDR3 nucleotides: TGTGCCAGCAGTCCCCTAGAGGGGGCTGGCTACACCTTC.

A note on this clonotype: A much larger clone lies one base from this, so it may be a read error. CDR3 in DNA: TGCAGTGCGCCCTTCAGCGGGAGGGTGTACGAGCAGTACTTC. This sequence encodes CSAPFSGRVYEQYF. This chain connects TRBV20-1 to TRBJ2-7, with 10 positions matching TRBD2. The CDR3 sequence is 14 residues long. With V trimmed by 6 bases and J by 4 bases, 9 bases remained unmatched. CDR1 and CDR2 from the germline V gene are DFQATT and SNEGSKA (reference sequence).

This chain links TRBV6-2 or TRBV6-3 with TRBJ1-1, with D maybe TRBD1 (6 bases). The CDR3 length is 14 residues. Germline lookup yields CDR1 MNHEY and CDR2 SVGEGT. V dropped 6 bases and J dropped 1 base, with 12 bases sitting between them. The CDR3 coding sequence is TGTGCCAGCAGGGGCGGCAGGGGGAACACTGAAGCTTTCTTT. Amino acids: CASRGGRGNTEAFF.

The chain links TRBV5-8 to TRBJ1-3; D remains unclear. Between the trimmed V and J ends, which lost 0 bases and 4 bases, there was a span of 5 bases. CDR3 length equals 13 residues. Germline V lookup: CDR1 SGHTS, CDR2 YDEGEE. CDR3 region: CASSLEEGNTIYF. The CDR3 DNA reads as TGTGCCAGCAGCTTGGAAGAGGGAAACACCATATATTTT.

This clonotype was counted a few times. The chain joins TRBV18 to TRBJ1-4, with 11 bases aligning to TRBD1. This CDR3 is 15 amino acids long. CDR1 and CDR2 from the germline V gene are KGHSH and LQKENI. V shed 3 bases, J shed 7 bases, and the junction held 4 bases outside the gene matches. In DNA form, the CDR3 reads TGTGCCAGCTCACCGAGGACAGGGGGCACTGAAAAACTGTTTTTT. It codes for CASSPRTGGTEKLFF.

The chain has TRBV30 and TRBJ1-5; possibly TRBD1 for D (6 bases). The CDR3 consists of 13 residues. Trimming shortened V by 3 bases and J by 5 bases, and 11 bases separated the two germline ends. Germline CDR1 and CDR2: GTSNPN and SVGIG (reference sequence). The CDR3 here is CAWSTQGDQPQHF. CDR3 coding DNA: TGTGCCTGGAGCACACAGGGTGATCAGCCCCAGCATTTT.

The chain is built from TRBV5-1 and TRBJ2-6, with 8 bases that match TRBD1. Unmatched junction bases numbered 10, after V lost 2 bases and J lost 3 bases. Germline V lookup: CDR1 SGHRS, CDR2 YFSETQ. The CDR3 covers 18 residues. CDR3 region: CASSFPDRGLLGANVLTF. The CDR3 nucleotides are TGCGCCAGCAGCTTTCCCGACAGGGGTCTCCTTGGGGCCAACGTCCTGACTTTC.

This clonotype was observed a few times. This may be a read error, as it is one base from a much larger clone. CDR3 sequence: CASSSPRQRGAMNTEAFF. The DNA for the CDR3 is TGTGCCAGCAGTTCACCTCGACAGAGGGGAGCCATGAACACTGAAGCTTTCTTT. This chain connects TRBV6-5 to TRBJ1-1, with D possibly being TRBD1 (5 bases). Germline V gives CDR1 MNHEY, CDR2 SVGAGI. V lost 4 bases and J 0 bases, leaving 21 bases between the germline ends. The CDR3 loop spans 18 amino acids.

This rearrangement joins TRBV10-2 to TRBJ2-5; 7 bases match TRBD1. Germline V CDR1 and CDR2: WSHSY, SAAADI. There are 15 residues in the CDR3. The V segment lost 0 bases and the J segment 6 bases; nucleotides outside the gene matches: 7. The CDR3 DNA sequence: TGCGCCAGCAGTGAGTCGTTGACAGGGTTACAGACCCAGTACTTC. Amino acid sequence: CASSESLTGLQTQYF.

CDR3 sequence (DNA): TGTGCCAGCAACATACTAGCGGGAGGCACAGATACGCAGTATTTT. Translation: CASNILAGGTDTQYF. The chain recombines TRBV6-2 or TRBV6-3 with TRBJ2-3, with 11 positions matching TRBD2. V gave up 7 bases and J gave up 1 base; unmatched junction bases: 4. The CDR3 spans 15 residues. The germline V gene has CDR1 MNHEY and CDR2 SVGEGT.

The V and J genes are TRBV19 and TRBJ2-1; D perhaps matches TRBD1 (6 bases). CDR1 and CDR2 (germline): LNHDA, SQIVND (reference sequence). The CDR3 contains 14 residues. The V end lost 1 base, the J end lost 5 bases, and 9 bases lay between the germline ends. The CDR3 DNA is TGTGCCAGTAGTATAGTCTACAGGGACAATGAGCAGTTCTTC. This gives the protein CASSIVYRDNEQFF.

This clonotype was recorded many times. The rearrangement uses TRBV28 and TRBJ1-6; 7 bases align to TRBD1. J gave up 7 bases and V 6 bases, and 3 bases lay outside the gene matches. The CDR3 loop spans 13 amino acids. CDR1 is MDHEN, CDR2 SYDVKM, per germline. CDR3 DNA: TGTGCCAGCAGCTCCAGGGGGAATTCACCCCTCCACTTT. As protein: CASSSRGNSPLHF.

This clonotype was observed at least ten times. The V call is TRBV2, the J call TRBJ2-1; 14 bases agree with TRBD2. The CDR3 runs 17 residues. Germline V gene lookup returns CDR1 SNHLY and CDR2 FYNNEI. The V segment lost 9 bases and the J segment 0 bases; nucleotides outside the gene matches: 7. The CDR3 region is CASRWGTSGSSYNEQFF. The DNA for the CDR3 is TGTGCCAGTCGCTGGGGGACTAGCGGGAGCTCCTACAATGAGCAGTTCTTC.

V gene TRBV7-2 combines with J gene TRBJ2-7; D perhaps matches TRBD2 (6 bases). This CDR3 has 13 amino acids. The germline gives CDR1 SGHTA, CDR2 FQGNSA. The V and J ends lost 5 bases and 4 bases respectively, with 12 bases between them. As DNA, the CDR3 is TGTGCCAGCAGCCGGAGGGTAACGTACGAGCAGTACTTC. Amino acid sequence: CASSRRVTYEQYF.